The 6 T cell receptor beta chains listed next were all sequenced from one sample in a study of cytomegalovirus exposure and HLA in healthy donors. The primer mix had 60 Vbeta and 13 Jbeta primers. Clones were sequenced by immunoSEQ multiplex PCR, and TCRdb holds only the in-frame ones, with some missing. The table counts about 140,000 clones; 2% to 2.5% lies in the top ten. Source material: PBMCs. These receptors were obtained from a woman under 30 in good health and CMV-seronegative.

The chain combines TRBV19 with TRBJ2-3, with 9 positions matching TRBD2. The CDR3 contains 15 residues. In germline, CDR1 is LNHDA, CDR2 SQIVND (reference sequence). Germline trimming cut 3 bases from V and 4 bases from J; bases unmatched to any gene: 5. The DNA for the CDR3 is TGTGCCAGTAGTATCCCAGCGGGAGGAGCAGATACGCAGTATTTT. Encoded protein: CASSIPAGGADTQYF.

V and J are TRBV4-3 and TRBJ1-5; D is unresolved. V lost 0 bases and J lost 6, with 6 bases in between. From germline, CDR1 is LGHNA and CDR2 YSLEER. The CDR3 contains 13 residues. The CDR3 here is CASSQDQSQPQHF. The CDR3 nucleotides read TGCGCCAGCAGCCAAGATCAGTCTCAGCCCCAGCATTTT.

The chain uses TRBV5-1 and TRBJ1-2, with TRBD1 matching 10 bases. The CDR3 runs 16 residues. Germline V gene lookup returns CDR1 SGHRS and CDR2 YFSETQ. The V gene end was trimmed by 4 bases and the J gene end by 6 bases; junction bases not matched to a gene: 12. The CDR3 nucleotides read TGCGCCAGCAGCGACCGATTACAGACAGGGGGCCATGGCTACACCTTC. Protein sequence: CASSDRLQTGGHGYTF.

The chain joins TRBV11-1 to TRBJ2-2; 7 nucleotides line up with TRBD2. The CDR3 sequence is 15 residues long. The V and J ends lost 3 bases and 4 bases, in that order; junction bases with no gene match: 5. Per germline, CDR1 SGHAT and CDR2 FQDESV (reference sequence). The CDR3 DNA sequence: TGTGCCAGCAGCTTTGGCGGGAGAAGCACCGGGGAGCTGTTTTTT. Residues: CASSFGGRSTGELFF.

The gene calls are TRBV4-2 and TRBJ1-5; unclear D gene. This CDR3 spans 15 amino acids. V gave up 5 bases and J gave up 1 base, with 12 bases separating them. Germline CDR1 and CDR2: LGHNA and YNFKEQ. The CDR3 region has the DNA TGTGCCAGCAGCACCAGCGTATGGAGCAATCAGCCCCAGCATTTT. This translates into CASSTSVWSNQPQHF.

The genes are TRBV4-2 and TRBJ1-4; TRBD1 might be the D (6 bases). Germline loops: CDR1 LGHNA, CDR2 YNFKEQ. The CDR3 contains 15 residues. Trimming took 3 bases from V and 8 from J, leaving 16 bases between them. The CDR3 bases are TGTGCCAGCAGCCAGAACAGGGATCCGCGGGAAAAACTGTTTTTT. Amino acid sequence: CASSQNRDPREKLFF.